This T cell receptor beta chain was sequenced for a study of shared clonotypes between healthy human individuals. In regard to this clone: The antigen remains unidentified.

Germline loops: CDR1 SGHTA, CDR2 FQGNSA. This CDR3 has 16 residues. Trimming removed 3 bases at V and 4 bases at J, with 19 bases between. Study results and limitations: Researchers sampled blood only, noting tissue repertoires likely differ. Sequencing depth was expected to influence donor clonotype sharing. Larger estimated richness was generally recorded for naive subsets relative to memory subsets.

CD8 cells classed as naive were CD45RO-negative and positively selected for CCR7, excluding terminally differentiated effector memory CD45RA+ cells. Several immunoSEQ plates held equal portions of the genomic DNA taken from each subset. This table comes from immunoSEQ multiplex PCR, and its TCRdb copy is limited to in-frame clones, with some not included. Of about 2 million clones in the sample, approximately 94% were seen once. V usage is TRBV7-2 and J usage is TRBJ2-7, with no clear D. Sequencing used naive CD8+ T cells sorted from blood. The sequence was collected from a man aged 18 to 35 in good health. CDR3 nucleotide sequence: TGTGCCAGCAGCTTCTCAATGCCGCAGGAAAGTTACGAGCAGTACTTC. The encoded protein is CASSFSMPQESYEQYF.